The clone carrying this TCR beta chain was recorded many times. As yet, its antigen is unknown. The data originate from a study of response to subunit inactivated influenza vaccine. TCRdb redid the calling of the RT-PCR reads with MiXCR, one entry per CDR3 protein. The data contain 500,000 to 600,000 distinct CDR3 sequences, 10% to 15% of them singletons. The germline gives CDR1 SQVTM, CDR2 ANQGSEA. Trimming pared 6 bases from V and 0 bases from J, leaving 11 bases between. The CDR3 covers 13 residues. Study-wide points: New T cells are recruited in small numbers by each seasonal influenza vaccination, according to the authors' suggestion.

The chain uses TRBV29-1 and TRBJ1-2, with D uncertain. This sequence was found in a man aged 50 to 59 who received an inactivated influenza vaccine. Sample: PBMCs from blood, taken around seven weeks after vaccination. The CDR3 protein is CSVRSDTNYGYTF. The CDR3, as DNA: TGCAGCGTGCGTTCTGACACTAACTATGGCTACACCTTC. Based on the CDR3 plus reference TRBV29-1 and TRBJ1-2, the full variable domain is SAVISQKPSRDICQRGTSLTIQCQVDSQVTMMFWYRQQPGQSLTLIATANQGSEATYESGFVIDKFPISRPNLTFSTLTVSNMSPEDSSIYLCSVRSDTNYGYTFGSGTRLTVV.